This T cell receptor beta chain was identified during a study of monozygotic twins with inflammatory bowel disease. The study, taken as a whole, reports: Repertoire similarity did not differ between concordant and discordant twins, possibly owing to limited power. Researchers report that IBD patients shared fewer clonotypes with others than healthy twins, especially amid disease activity.

Every TCR library used approximately 3,400 ng of total RNA. Template switching was used to attach UMIs, which incorporated a 6-nucleotide sample barcode. TCRdb re-called the 5' RACE reads; one entry per CDR3 protein, DNA not given. The ten top clones account for about 5%, within a sample of approximately 300,000 distinct CDR3 sequences. This CDR3 has 14 residues. Germline-derived CDR1 and CDR2 are MNHNY and SVGAGI (reference sequence). Worth noting for this clonotype: Its antigen is undetermined.

This sequence originates from a human donor with ulcerative colitis or Crohn's disease, or a healthy co-twin of an affected twin (not recorded which). The rearrangement joins TRBV6-6 to TRBJ2-5. Material: blood. The CDR3 spells CASSSDANQETQYF.